A selection of T cell receptor beta chains follows, all from one sample in a study of Ad26.COV2.S vaccination and SARS-CoV-2 variants. Profiled with immunoSEQ multiplex PCR; TCRdb holds only in-frame clones, not every one. The data hold around 270,000 clones, with about 83% observed a single time. Sequencing used peripheral blood, obtained in a trial of Ad26.COV2.S vaccine versus placebo. These TCRs come from a person aged 18 to 65 who received the Ad26.COV2.S COVID-19 vaccine or a placebo. Both conserved end residues are part of each CDR3. Each record gives: J gene, V gene, CDR3 length, D gene, clone size, CDR3 protein, CDR3 DNA. D genes are given only for firm matches. Size tells how often a clone was seen (once, few, many) or the class of an expanded clone, and some rows leave it out.

j_gene: TRBJ1-2
v_gene: TRBV19
len: 16
d_gene: TRBD1
abundance: .
CDR3aa: CASSLAGTAPYYGYTF
CDR3nt: TGTGCCAGTAGCCTAGCCGGGACAGCCCCCTACTATGGCTACACCTTC

j_gene: TRBJ2-3
v_gene: TRBV19
len: 14
d_gene: .
abundance: few
CDR3aa: CASSMIGNTDTQYF
CDR3nt: TGTGCCAGTAGTATGATCGGGAACACAGATACGCAGTATTTT

j_gene: TRBJ1-1
v_gene: TRBV5-5
len: 19
d_gene: .
abundance: .
CDR3aa: CASSRREGMGLIMNTEAFF
CDR3nt: TGTGCCAGCAGCCGACGGGAGGGGATGGGGCTAATTATGAACACTGAAGCTTTCTTT

j_gene: TRBJ2-2
v_gene: TRBV19
len: 14
d_gene: .
abundance: .
CDR3aa: CASTRQTYTGELFF
CDR3nt: TGTGCCAGTACCAGACAGACATACACCGGGGAGCTGTTTTTT

j_gene: TRBJ2-2
v_gene: TRBV4-1
len: 17
d_gene: TRBD2
abundance: .
CDR3aa: CASSQARAGGITGELFF
CDR3nt: TGCGCCAGCAGCCAAGCTAGAGCGGGGGGGATCACCGGGGAGCTGTTTTTT

j_gene: TRBJ1-6
v_gene: TRBV5-6
len: 19
d_gene: .
abundance: .
CDR3aa: CASSLVNYTPGHQDSPLHF
CDR3nt: TGTGCCAGCAGCTTGGTAAACTATACCCCGGGACACCAAGATTCACCCCTCCACTTT

j_gene: TRBJ1-4
v_gene: TRBV2
len: 13
d_gene: .
abundance: .
CDR3aa: CASSEVEGEKLFF
CDR3nt: TGTGCCAGCAGTGAAGTGGAGGGAGAAAAACTGTTTTTT

j_gene: TRBJ2-4
v_gene: TRBV15
len: 15
d_gene: TRBD1
abundance: .
CDR3aa: CATSSKDRAKNIQYF
CDR3nt: TGTGCCACCAGCAGCAAGGACAGGGCCAAAAACATTCAGTACTTC

j_gene: TRBJ1-2
v_gene: TRBV29-1
len: 14
d_gene: TRBD1
abundance: once
CDR3aa: CSVEDRYRGDGYTF
CDR3nt: TGCAGCGTTGAAGATCGGTACAGGGGGGATGGCTACACCTTC

j_gene: TRBJ2-7
v_gene: TRBV4-2
len: 13
d_gene: .
abundance: .
CDR3aa: CASSPPGQPEQYF
CDR3nt: TGTGCCAGCAGCCCACCGGGACAACCTGAGCAGTACTTC

j_gene: TRBJ1-3
v_gene: TRBV4-2
len: 13
d_gene: .
abundance: .
CDR3aa: CASSQESGNTIYF
CDR3nt: TGTGCCAGCAGCCAAGAGTCTGGAAACACCATATATTTT

j_gene: TRBJ2-5
v_gene: TRBV21-1
len: 17
d_gene: .
abundance: few
CDR3aa: CASSKAPRTSAPGTQYF
CDR3nt: TGTGCCAGCAGCAAAGCGCCCCGGACTAGCGCTCCCGGGACCCAGTACTTC

j_gene: TRBJ1-5
v_gene: TRBV2
len: 15
d_gene: .
abundance: .
CDR3aa: CASRVRVGSNQPQHF
CDR3nt: TGTGCCAGCAGGGTTCGAGTGGGGAGCAATCAGCCCCAGCATTTT

j_gene: TRBJ1-6
v_gene: TRBV4-1
len: 16
d_gene: .
abundance: .
CDR3aa: CASSRSEGSYNSPLHF
CDR3nt: TGCGCCAGCAGCCGCTCAGAAGGCTCCTATAATTCACCCCTCCACTTT

j_gene: TRBJ1-6
v_gene: TRBV2
len: 13
d_gene: .
abundance: few
CDR3aa: CASFGGINSPLHF
CDR3nt: TGTGCCAGCTTTGGCGGAATTAATTCACCCCTCCACTTT

j_gene: TRBJ2-3
v_gene: TRBV6-5
len: 15
d_gene: TRBD2
abundance: .
CDR3aa: CASSFRLAGTDTQYF
CDR3nt: TGTGCCAGCAGTTTTCGACTAGCGGGCACAGATACGCAGTATTTT

j_gene: TRBJ2-1
v_gene: TRBV4-1
len: 16
d_gene: TRBD2
abundance: .
CDR3aa: CASSHVGGSGVGEQFF
CDR3nt: TGCGCCAGCAGCCACGTCGGGGGTAGCGGGGTAGGGGAGCAGTTCTTC

j_gene: TRBJ2-5
v_gene: TRBV7-9
len: 14
d_gene: .
abundance: .
CDR3aa: CASSLRQGEETQYF
CDR3nt: TGTGCCAGCAGCTTGAGGCAGGGTGAAGAGACCCAGTACTTC

j_gene: TRBJ1-5
v_gene: TRBV6-4
len: 17
d_gene: .
abundance: .
CDR3aa: CASSLLKGVGSNQPQHF
CDR3nt: TGTGCCAGCAGTCTTTTAAAGGGGGTGGGTAGCAATCAGCCCCAGCATTTT

j_gene: TRBJ2-2
v_gene: TRBV4-1
len: 17
d_gene: TRBD1
abundance: .
CDR3aa: CASSPPRSGGSTGELFF
CDR3nt: TGCGCCAGCAGCCCCCCCCGATCAGGGGGAAGCACCGGGGAGCTGTTTTTT

j_gene: TRBJ1-1
v_gene: TRBV6-5
len: 14
d_gene: TRBD1
abundance: .
CDR3aa: CASRGGQVLTEAFF
CDR3nt: TGTGCCAGCAGGGGGGGACAGGTCCTCACTGAAGCTTTCTTT

j_gene: TRBJ1-3
v_gene: TRBV5-1
len: 16
d_gene: .
abundance: .
CDR3aa: CASSSSPGASGNTIYF
CDR3nt: TGCGCCAGCAGCTCGTCCCCAGGGGCCTCTGGAAACACCATATATTTT

j_gene: TRBJ2-5
v_gene: TRBV7-6
len: 14
d_gene: .
abundance: .
CDR3aa: CASSSRTIQETQYF
CDR3nt: TGTGCCAGCAGCTCCCGGACTATTCAAGAGACCCAGTACTTC

j_gene: TRBJ1-3
v_gene: TRBV7-2
len: 15
d_gene: .
abundance: .
CDR3aa: CASSSESPPGNTIYF
CDR3nt: TGTGCCAGCAGCTCGGAGAGCCCTCCTGGAAACACCATATATTTT

j_gene: TRBJ2-1
v_gene: TRBV5-4
len: 14
d_gene: .
abundance: .
CDR3aa: CASSSPSGDFEQFF
CDR3nt: TGTGCCAGCAGCTCACCCAGCGGAGATTTCGAGCAGTTCTTC

j_gene: TRBJ2-5
v_gene: TRBV18
len: 18
d_gene: .
abundance: .
CDR3aa: CASSPRGVTTGLGETQYF
CDR3nt: TGTGCCAGCTCACCACGCGGCGTTACGACAGGCCTCGGAGAGACCCAGTACTTC